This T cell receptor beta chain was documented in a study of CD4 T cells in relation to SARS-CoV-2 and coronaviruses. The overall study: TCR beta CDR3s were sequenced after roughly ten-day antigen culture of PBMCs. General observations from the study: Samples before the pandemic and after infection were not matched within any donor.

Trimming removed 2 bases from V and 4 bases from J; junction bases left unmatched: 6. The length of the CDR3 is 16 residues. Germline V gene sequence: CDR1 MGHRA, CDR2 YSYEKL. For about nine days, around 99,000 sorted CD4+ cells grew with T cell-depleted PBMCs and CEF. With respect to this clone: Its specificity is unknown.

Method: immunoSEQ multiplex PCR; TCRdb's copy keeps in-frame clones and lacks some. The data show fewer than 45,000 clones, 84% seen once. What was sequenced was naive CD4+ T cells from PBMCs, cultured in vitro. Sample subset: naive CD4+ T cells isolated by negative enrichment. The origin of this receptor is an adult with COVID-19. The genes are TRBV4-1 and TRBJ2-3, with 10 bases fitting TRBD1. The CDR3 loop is CASSQSTGGGSDTQYF. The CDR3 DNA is TGCGCCAGCAGCCAATCGACAGGGGGCGGCTCAGATACGCAGTATTTT.